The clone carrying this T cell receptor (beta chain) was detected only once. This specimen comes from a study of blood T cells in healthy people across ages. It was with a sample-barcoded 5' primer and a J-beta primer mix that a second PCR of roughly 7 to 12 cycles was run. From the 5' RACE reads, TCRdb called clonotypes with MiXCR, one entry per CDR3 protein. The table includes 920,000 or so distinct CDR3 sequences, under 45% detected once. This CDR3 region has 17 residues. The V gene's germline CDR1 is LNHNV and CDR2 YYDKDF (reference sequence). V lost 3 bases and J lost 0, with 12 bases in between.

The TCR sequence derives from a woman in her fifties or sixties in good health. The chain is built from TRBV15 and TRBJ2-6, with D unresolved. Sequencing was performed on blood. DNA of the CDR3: TGTGCCACCAGCAGCCAGATGTTTAGCTCTGGGGCCAACGTCCTGACTTTC. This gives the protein CATSSQMFSSGANVLTF.